The 7 T cell receptor beta chains below were found in one sample sequenced in a study of shared clonotypes between healthy human individuals. Method: immunoSEQ multiplex PCR; TCRdb's copy keeps in-frame clones and lacks some. The sample has some 510,000 clones, 79% seen once. The sample consisted of PBMCs. The receptors were sampled from a woman in her 40s in good health. Some clones in this sample may be carry-over from other donors' samples.

The V and J genes are TRBV7-2 and TRBJ2-3; possibly TRBD1 for D (5 bases). Germline V gene sequence: CDR1 SGHTA, CDR2 FQGNSA. With 3 bases removed from V and 1 base from J, the gap between germline ends came to 11 bases. The CDR3 is 15 residues long. Here the CDR3 DNA reads TGTGCCAGCAGCTTCCAGGGTGGCCGCACAGATACGCAGTATTTT. Translated, it gives CASSFQGGRTDTQYF.

This clone was detected once. This chain joins TRBV5-1 and TRBJ1-2, with a weak D call TRBD1 (5 bases). The germline V gene has CDR1 SGHRS and CDR2 YFSETQ. The CDR3 spans 14 residues. Trimming took off 4 bases at V and 3 bases at J, with 13 bases between the two ends. In DNA form, the CDR3 reads TGCGCCAGCAGCACGGGGACCTACGACTATGGCTACACCTTC. Protein sequence: CASSTGTYDYGYTF.

This clone has at least ten counts. The V and J genes are TRBV28 and TRBJ2-1; D could derive from TRBD1 or TRBD2 (6 bases each). The V gene's germline CDR1 is MDHEN and CDR2 SYDVKM. The CDR3 spans 16 residues. V lost 5 bases, J lost 6 bases, and 20 bases lay in between. The CDR3 DNA is TGTGCCAGCAGTCTCGGGGGCACGAGGGGGGCCAATGAGCAGTTCTTC. The encoded protein is CASSLGGTRGANEQFF.

This clone occurred once. V usage is TRBV18 and J usage is TRBJ2-1; D is ambiguous. This CDR3 contains 13 residues. Deletions cut 4 bases from V and 9 bases from J, with 13 bases between. CDR1 and CDR2 (germline): KGHSH, LQKENI. The CDR3 DNA follows: TGTGCCAGCTCACTAAAAGCTGCGGTTGAGCAGTTCTTC. Translated, it gives CASSLKAAVEQFF.

The chain combines TRBV7-3 with TRBJ2-3; 12 bases are a match to TRBD2. The CDR3 covers 16 residues. With 5 bases clipped from V and 3 bases from J, the junction kept 6 bases outside the gene matches. Germline V gene lookup returns CDR1 SGHTA and CDR2 FQGTGA. This CDR3 is CASSVRLAGETDTQYF. The CDR3 DNA reads TGTGCCAGCAGCGTAAGACTAGCGGGAGAGACAGATACGCAGTATTTT.

The chain recombines TRBV18 with TRBJ1-1, with D possibly TRBD1 on 5 matching bases. Germline values: CDR1 KGHSH, CDR2 LQKENI. The CDR3 contains 16 residues. V was clipped by 3 bases and J by 1 base, with 15 bases between them. CDR3 nucleotide sequence: TGTGCCAGCTCACCGGTAGGGGCAGCTTCGAACACTGAAGCTTTCTTT. It codes for CASSPVGAASNTEAFF.

The V and J genes are TRBV2 and TRBJ2-3, with a possible D match to TRBD1 (6 bases). V shed 2 bases and J shed 4 bases, with 16 bases lying between them. Per germline, CDR1 SNHLY and CDR2 FYNNEI. The CDR3 has 16 residues. As DNA, the CDR3 is TGTGCCAGCAGTGAACTCGGGACACGGTATGCAGATACGCAGTATTTT. Its translation: CASSELGTRYADTQYF.